This TCR beta chain was documented in a study of T-cell memory formation after mild COVID-19. Points from the study as a whole: A second wave expanding day 15 to 37 was CD4+-biased; contracting clones were balanced. Mainly in CM and EM were contracting CD4+ clones; CD8+ were in EMRA. The appearance of some responding clones in pre-infection memory suggested that cross-reactive memory joined.

TCRdb re-analysed the 5' RACE reads in MiXCR, keeping a single row per CDR3 protein. The sample has some 300,000 distinct CDR3 sequences; approximately 22% are singletons. Germline CDR1 is MNHEY and CDR2 is SVGAGI. V gave up 5 bases and J gave up 9 bases, with 12 bases separating them. This CDR3 region has 12 residues. This clonotype was observed a handful of times. What it recognizes is unknown. Sequencing was performed on PBMCs or a T cell subset sorted from them (not recorded which). This chain links TRBV6-5 with TRBJ2-3; weak D call: TRBD2 (5 bases). This TCR came from a man aged 18 to 30 who had mild COVID-19 (a few samples of this study predate the infection). Cell type and time point are not known. The CDR3 spells CASSASRRTQYF. In nucleotides, the CDR3 is TGTGCCAGCAGTGCCTCCAGGAGGACGCAGTATTTT.